These 14 T cell receptor beta chains were all obtained from the same sample, sequenced in a study of blood T cell repertoires in COVID-19. Data came from immunoSEQ multiplex PCR; TCRdb stores just in-frame clones and leaves some out. The sample lists tens of thousands of clones; more than 75% were seen once. Specimen: peripheral blood. The receptors come from a woman older than 75 with active COVID-19.

The chain recombines TRBV9 with TRBJ2-5; 12 nucleotides line up with TRBD2. The CDR3 contains 15 residues. CDR1 and CDR2 from the germline V gene are SGDLS and YYNGEE. V trimming: 0 bases; J trimming: 4 bases; junction bases outside the gene matches: 1. This CDR3 reads CASSVGTSGAETQYF. In DNA, the CDR3 is TGTGCCAGCAGCGTAGGGACTAGCGGGGCAGAGACCCAGTACTTC.

There are a few counts of this clone. The chain carries TRBV3-1 (or the pseudogene TRBV3-2) and TRBJ1-1; 9 bases agree with TRBD1. This CDR3 contains 15 residues. Trimming at V came to 1 base and at J to 4 bases, leaving 4 bases not matched to a gene. Germline V gene data show CDR1 as LGHDT and CDR2 as YNNKEL (reference sequence). Here the CDR3 DNA reads TGTGCCAGCAGCCAAGGGGACAGGGCGAGCACTGAAGCTTTCTTT. Its protein product is CASSQGDRASTEAFF.

The count of this clone is one. The rearrangement uses TRBV4-2 and TRBJ1-3; D gene unclear. Germline V gives CDR1 LGHNA, CDR2 YNFKEQ. This CDR3 spans 13 amino acids. With 0 bases removed from V and 8 bases from J, the gap between germline ends came to 8 bases. The CDR3 DNA sequence: TGTGCCAGCAGCCAAGATGGCGGTGACACCATATATTTT. Translation gives CASSQDGGDTIYF.

The chain joins TRBV19 to TRBJ2-7; possibly TRBD1 for D (5 bases). CDR1 is LNHDA, CDR2 SQIVND, per germline (reference sequence). The CDR3 is 13 residues long. The V gene lost 2 bases and the J gene lost 5 bases, with 10 bases spanning the gap. CDR3 DNA: TGTGCCAGTAGTATACAGGGTCGAGACGAGCAGTACTTC. Translation: CASSIQGRDEQYF.

The chain employs TRBV5-6 and TRBJ1-2; D is uncertain. Germline CDR1 reads SGHDT; CDR2 reads YYEEEE. Between the trimmed V and J ends, which lost 2 bases and 2 bases, there was a span of 19 bases. This CDR3 contains 17 residues. Here the CDR3 DNA reads TGTGCCAGCAGCTTTTTTCCGGAGAACCTGTTGAACTATGGCTACACCTTC. As protein: CASSFFPENLLNYGYTF.

This clone was picked up one time. One junction end disagrees with the germline gene, perhaps due to a read error. The gene calls are TRBV5-6 and TRBJ2-1; 8 bases line up with TRBD2. This CDR3 has 11 residues. CDR1 is SGHDT, CDR2 YYEEEE, per germline. CDR3 loop: CASSSGTSDVF. The CDR3 coding sequence is TGTGCCAGCAGCTCCGGGACTAGTGACGTCTTC.

The rearrangement links TRBV18 to TRBJ1-2; 11 bases map to TRBD1. Germline CDR1 is KGHSH and CDR2 is LQKENI. This CDR3 contains 14 residues. With 2 bases clipped from V and 7 bases from J, the junction kept 3 bases outside the gene matches. The CDR3 nucleotides are TGTGCCAGCTCACCAACCGGGACAGGGGGTGGCTACACCTTC. It yields the protein CASSPTGTGGGYTF. The full variable domain, its missing parts supplied by reference TRBV18 and TRBJ1-2, is NAGVMQNPRHLVRRRGQEARLRCSPMKGHSHVYWYRQLPEEGLKFMVYLQKENIIDESGMPKERFSAEFPKEGPSILRIQQVVRGDSAAYFCASSPTGTGGGYTFGSGTRLTVV.

The chain links TRBV6-5 to TRBJ2-7; possible D gene TRBD2, 6 bases. The germline CDR1 and CDR2 sequences are MNHEY and SVGAGI. Deletions cut 6 bases from V and 3 bases from J, with 12 bases between. This CDR3 has 13 amino acids. CDR3 sequence: CASSRDSFYEQYF. The CDR3 nucleotides read TGTGCCAGCAGCCGGGACTCATTCTACGAGCAGTACTTC.

V gene TRBV28 combines with J gene TRBJ2-2, with D possibly TRBD1 on 5 matching bases. Trimming pared 5 bases from V and 0 bases from J, leaving 10 bases between. CDR1 is MDHEN, CDR2 SYDVKM, per germline. The CDR3 has 15 amino acids. The CDR3 reads CASSTDNANTGELFF. Written as DNA, the CDR3 is TGTGCCAGCAGTACGGACAACGCGAACACCGGGGAGCTGTTTTTT. Together with reference TRBV28 and TRBJ2-2, the CDR3 gives the full variable domain: DVKVTQSSRYLVKRTGEKVFLECVQDMDHENMFWYRQDPGLGLRLIYFSYDVKMKEKGDIPEGYSVSREKKERFSLILESASTNQTSMYLCASSTDNANTGELFFGEGSRLTVL.

The chain links TRBV16 to TRBJ1-3; D is undetermined. The CDR3 length is 16 residues. Germline CDR1 reads KGHSY; CDR2 reads FQNENV. Between the trimmed V and J ends, which lost 0 bases and 2 bases, there was a span of 11 bases. Written as DNA, the CDR3 is TGTGCCAGCAGCCAATCGCGGGTGAAAGCTGGAAACACCATATATTTT. It codes for CASSQSRVKAGNTIYF. Together with reference TRBV16 and TRBJ1-3, the CDR3 gives the full variable domain: GEEVAQTPKHLVRGEGQKAKLYCAPIKGHSYVFWYQQVLKNEFKFLISFQNENVFDETGMPKERFSAKCLPNSPCSLEIQATKLEDSAVYFCASSQSRVKAGNTIYFGEGSWLTVV.

This clone was seen once. The chain carries TRBV28 and TRBJ2-2; 13 nucleotides match TRBD2. The CDR3 is 17 residues long. Germline CDR1 MDHEN, CDR2 SYDVKM. Germline trimming cut 3 bases from V and 6 bases from J; bases unmatched to any gene: 7. The CDR3 sequence is CASSFWELAGGPGELFF. The CDR3 bases are TGTGCCAGCAGTTTTTGGGAACTAGCGGGAGGGCCCGGGGAGCTGTTTTTT. Based on the CDR3 plus reference TRBV28 and TRBJ2-2, the full variable domain is DVKVTQSSRYLVKRTGEKVFLECVQDMDHENMFWYRQDPGLGLRLIYFSYDVKMKEKGDIPEGYSVSREKKERFSLILESASTNQTSMYLCASSFWELAGGPGELFFGEGSRLTVL.

This chain uses TRBV6-5 with TRBJ2-7; TRBD1 agrees at 8 bases. V lost 6 bases, J lost 7 bases, and 11 bases stayed unmatched. Germline CDR1 reads MNHEY; CDR2 reads SVGAGI. The CDR3 spans 14 residues. The chain's CDR3 is CASSGDRWVWEQYF. CDR3 nucleotides: TGTGCCAGCAGCGGGGACAGGTGGGTTTGGGAGCAGTACTTC.

This chain uses TRBV18 with TRBJ2-3; 8 bases align to TRBD2. Germline V gives CDR1 KGHSH, CDR2 LQKENI. V shed 3 bases, J shed 2 bases, and the junction held 7 bases outside the gene matches. The CDR3 length is 16 residues. The CDR3 protein is CASSPGTRGNTDTQYF. For the CDR3, the DNA is TGTGCCAGCTCACCCGGGACTAGGGGGAACACAGATACGCAGTATTTT. The full variable domain, in which reference TRBV18 and TRBJ2-3 provide the parts outside the CDR3, is NAGVMQNPRHLVRRRGQEARLRCSPMKGHSHVYWYRQLPEEGLKFMVYLQKENIIDESGMPKERFSAEFPKEGPSILRIQQVVRGDSAAYFCASSPGTRGNTDTQYFGPGTRLTVL.

This rearrangement joins TRBV19 to TRBJ2-2, with 7 positions matching TRBD1. This CDR3 has 15 residues. Trimming cost V 3 bases and J 6 bases; bases outside gene matches: 7. Germline values: CDR1 LNHDA, CDR2 SQIVND (reference sequence). The CDR3 coding sequence is TGTGCCAGTAGTATGACTACAGGGGCCGCCGGGGAGCTGTTTTTT. As protein: CASSMTTGAAGELFF.